The source of this T cell receptor (beta chain) is a study of blood T cell repertoires in COVID-19. For the study at large: The United States, Italy and Spain supplied acute and convalescent COVID-19 samples.

Some clones are missing from TCRdb's copy, which holds only in-frame ones; the method was immunoSEQ multiplex PCR. The table records about 64,000 clones, about 81% of them present only once. The sequencing sample was made of peripheral blood. The receptor was derived from a man at least 80 years old with acute or convalescent COVID-19.

CDR3 amino acids: CSVEDGNTEAFF. The DNA of the CDR3 is TGCAGCGTTGAAGACGGGAACACTGAAGCTTTCTTT. The chain employs TRBV29-1 and TRBJ1-1, with unresolved D. Germline CDR1 and CDR2: SQVTM and ANQGSEA. CDR3 length equals 12 residues. V was trimmed by 0 bases and J by 1 base, leaving 3 bases between them.